Below, 9 T cell receptor beta chains from the same sample are listed, as sequenced in a study of T cell repertoires in cytomegalovirus infection. In TCRdb, the reads were re-called with MiXCR into one record per CDR3 protein. The sample shows approximately 180,000 distinct CDR3 sequences, approximately 20% of them seen only once. What was sequenced was PBMCs. These TCRs come from a human donor in good health (CMV status not recorded). Some clones in this sample may be carry-over from other donors' samples.

The gene calls are TRBV23-1 and TRBJ2-1; 8 positions match TRBD1. TRBV23-1 is an ORF for which the function is uncertain. Germline trimming cut 2 bases from V and 2 bases from J; bases unmatched to any gene: 2. This CDR3 has 15 residues. CDR3 in amino acids: CASSQPGQAYNEQFF. CDR3 DNA sequence: TGCGCCAGCAGTCAACCGGGACAGGCCTACAATGAGCAGTTCTTC.

The genes are TRBV28 and TRBJ2-5; D might be TRBD1 (5 bases). Germline values: CDR1 MDHEN, CDR2 SYDVKM. V lost 2 bases and J 2 bases, leaving 9 bases between the germline ends. CDR3 length: 14 amino acids. Here the CDR3 reads CASSLLGRQETQYF. In nucleotides, the CDR3 is TGTGCCAGCAGTTTACTGGGGCGGCAAGAGACCCAGTACTTC.

The chain is built from TRBV2 and TRBJ2-2; 8 nucleotides match TRBD2. Losses at the gene ends were 2 bases for V and 1 base for J; bases not matched to a gene: 0. The CDR3 has 15 residues. Germline assignment: CDR1 SNHLY and CDR2 FYNNEI. The CDR3 loop is CASSETSGNTGELFF. CDR3 sequence (DNA): TGTGCCAGCAGTGAAACTAGCGGGAACACCGGGGAGCTGTTTTTT. Filled out from reference TRBV2 and TRBJ2-2, the complete variable domain reads EPEVTQTPSHQVTQMGQEVILRCVPISNHLYFYWYRQILGQKVEFLVSFYNNEISEKSEIFDDQFSVERPDGSNFTLKIRSTKLEDSAMYFCASSETSGNTGELFFGEGSRLTVL.

The chain joins TRBV7-2 to TRBJ2-5; no reliable D call. The CDR3 runs to 17 residues. From germline, CDR1 is SGHTA and CDR2 FQGNSA. Trimming pared 5 bases from V and 4 bases from J, leaving 23 bases between. The CDR3 spells CASSAHLSSLGRETQYF. The CDR3 nucleotides read TGTGCCAGCAGCGCCCATCTGTCGTCTTTGGGAAGAGAGACCCAGTACTTC.

This clonotype was counted ten times or more. V usage is TRBV7-8 and J usage is TRBJ2-7; no firm D call. Germline-derived CDR1 and CDR2 are SGHVS and FQNEAQ. The CDR3 totals 15 residues. V lost 5 bases and J 0 bases, leaving 14 bases between the germline ends. The CDR3 loop reads CASSLTGSVSYEQYF. DNA for the CDR3: TGTGCCAGCAGCCTAACCGGGTCTGTCTCCTACGAGCAGTACTTC. The whole variable domain, filled in from reference TRBV7-8 and TRBJ2-7, reads GAGVSQSPRYKVAKRGQDVALRCDPISGHVSLFWYQQALGQGPEFLTYFQNEAQLDKSGLPSDRFFAERPEGSVSTLKIQRTQQEDSAVYLCASSLTGSVSYEQYFGPGTRLTVT.

This clonotype came up many times. This chain links TRBV11-2 with TRBJ2-5, with TRBD2 identical over 9 bases. The V and J ends lost 2 bases and 1 base, in that order; junction bases with no gene match: 8. In germline, CDR1 is SGHAT, CDR2 FQNNGV. CDR3 length: 17 residues. CDR3 nucleotides: TGTGCCAGCAGCTTAAGGGGGGCTAGCGGGATCCAAGAGACCCAGTACTTC. Protein sequence: CASSLRGASGIQETQYF.

This clonotype was found many times. J is TRBJ2-5 and V is TRBV7-8; no firm D call. Deletions cut 5 bases from V and 0 bases from J, with 13 bases between. The CDR3 runs to 15 residues. Germline lookup yields CDR1 SGHVS and CDR2 FQNEAQ. The CDR3 nucleotides are TGTGCCAGCAGCCCGCAAACTGTGTACCAAGAGACCCAGTACTTC. Its protein product is CASSPQTVYQETQYF. Looking up the rest from reference TRBV7-8 and TRBJ2-5 gives the full variable domain: GAGVSQSPRYKVAKRGQDVALRCDPISGHVSLFWYQQALGQGPEFLTYFQNEAQLDKSGLPSDRFFAERPEGSVSTLKIQRTQQEDSAVYLCASSPQTVYQETQYFGPGTRLLVL.

This rearrangement joins TRBV4-2 to TRBJ2-6; 7 bases are a match to TRBD2. This CDR3 comprises 18 residues. V lost 0 bases and J lost 4; bases outside the gene matches: 9. Germline V CDR1 and CDR2: LGHNA, YNFKEQ. This CDR3 reads CASSQESFLAAGANVLTF. The CDR3, as DNA: TGTGCCAGCAGCCAAGAAAGCTTTCTAGCGGCCGGGGCCAACGTCCTGACTTTC.

Ten or more counts support this clonotype. The CDR3 sequence: CASSLGSVDSYNEQFF. In DNA, the CDR3 is TGTGCCAGCAGCTTAGGCTCTGTGGATTCCTACAATGAGCAGTTCTTC. This chain connects TRBV7-8 to TRBJ2-1; the D is unclear. The CDR3 has 16 amino acids. Germline CDR1 SGHVS, CDR2 FQNEAQ. Trimming stripped 1 base from V and 1 base from J, with 11 bases between.